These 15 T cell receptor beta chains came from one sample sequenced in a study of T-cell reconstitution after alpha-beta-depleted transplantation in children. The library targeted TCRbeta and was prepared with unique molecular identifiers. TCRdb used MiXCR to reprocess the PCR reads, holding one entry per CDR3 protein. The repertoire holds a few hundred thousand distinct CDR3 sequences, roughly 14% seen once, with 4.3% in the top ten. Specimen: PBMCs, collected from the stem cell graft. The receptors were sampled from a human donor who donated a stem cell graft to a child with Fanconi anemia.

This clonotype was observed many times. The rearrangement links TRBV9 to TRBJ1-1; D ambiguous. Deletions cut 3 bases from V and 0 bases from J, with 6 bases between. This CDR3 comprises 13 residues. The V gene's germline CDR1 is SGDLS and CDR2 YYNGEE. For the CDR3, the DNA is TGTGCCAGCAGCGCTCTAATGAACACTGAAGCTTTCTTT. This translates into CASSALMNTEAFF. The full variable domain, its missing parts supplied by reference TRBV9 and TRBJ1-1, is DSGVTQTPKHLITATGQRVTLRCSPRSGDLSVYWYQQSLDQGLQFLIQYYNGEERAKGNILERFSAQQFPDLHSELNLSSLELGDSALYFCASSALMNTEAFFGQGTRLTVV.

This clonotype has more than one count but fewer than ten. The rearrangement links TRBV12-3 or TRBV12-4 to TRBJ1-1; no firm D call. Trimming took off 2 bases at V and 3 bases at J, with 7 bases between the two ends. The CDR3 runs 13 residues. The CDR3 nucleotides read TGTGCCAGCAGTTTAAGAGGATACACTGAAGCTTTCTTT. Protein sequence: CASSLRGYTEAFF.

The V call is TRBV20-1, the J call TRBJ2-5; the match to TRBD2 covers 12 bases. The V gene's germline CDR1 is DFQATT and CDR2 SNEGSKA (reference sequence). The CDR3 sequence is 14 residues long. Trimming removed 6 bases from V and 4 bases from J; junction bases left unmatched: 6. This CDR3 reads CSARLAGEVETQYF. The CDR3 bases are TGCAGTGCCAGACTAGCGGGGGAGGTAGAGACCCAGTACTTC.

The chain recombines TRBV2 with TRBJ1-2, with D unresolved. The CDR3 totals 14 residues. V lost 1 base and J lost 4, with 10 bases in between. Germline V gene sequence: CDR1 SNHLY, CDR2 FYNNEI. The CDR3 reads CASSEVRQLYGYTF. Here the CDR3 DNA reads TGTGCCAGCAGTGAAGTTAGGCAGCTCTATGGCTACACCTTC.

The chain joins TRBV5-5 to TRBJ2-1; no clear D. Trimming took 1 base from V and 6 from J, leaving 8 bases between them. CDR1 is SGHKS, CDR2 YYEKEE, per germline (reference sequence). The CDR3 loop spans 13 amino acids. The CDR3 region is CASSLLWGNEQFF. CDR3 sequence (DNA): TGTGCCAGCAGCTTGCTTTGGGGCAATGAGCAGTTCTTC. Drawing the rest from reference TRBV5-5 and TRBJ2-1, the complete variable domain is DAGVTQSPTHLIKTRGQQVTLRCSPISGHKSVSWYQQVLGQGPQFIFQYYEKEERGRGNFPDRFSARQFPNYSSELNVNALLLGDSALYLCASSLLWGNEQFFGPGTRLTVL.

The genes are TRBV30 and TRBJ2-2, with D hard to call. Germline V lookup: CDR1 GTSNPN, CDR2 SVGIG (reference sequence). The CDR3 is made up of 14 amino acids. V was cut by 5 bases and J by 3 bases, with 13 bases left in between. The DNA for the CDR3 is TGTGCCTGGGGGCGGCGGATAGACACCGGGGAGCTGTTTTTT. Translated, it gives CAWGRRIDTGELFF.

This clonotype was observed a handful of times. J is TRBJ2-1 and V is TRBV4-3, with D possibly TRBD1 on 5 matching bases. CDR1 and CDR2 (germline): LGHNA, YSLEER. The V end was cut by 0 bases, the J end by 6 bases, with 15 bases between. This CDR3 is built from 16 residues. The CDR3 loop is CASSQDPTSGLNEQFF. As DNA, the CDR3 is TGCGCCAGCAGCCAAGATCCAACCTCAGGGCTCAATGAGCAGTTCTTC.

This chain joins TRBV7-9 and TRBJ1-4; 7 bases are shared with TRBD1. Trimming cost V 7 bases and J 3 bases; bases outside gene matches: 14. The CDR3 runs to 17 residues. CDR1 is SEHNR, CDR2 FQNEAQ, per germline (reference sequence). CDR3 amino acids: CASTRGRGPAANEKLFF. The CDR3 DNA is TGTGCCAGCACCCGAGGAAGGGGGCCCGCGGCTAATGAAAAACTGTTTTTT.

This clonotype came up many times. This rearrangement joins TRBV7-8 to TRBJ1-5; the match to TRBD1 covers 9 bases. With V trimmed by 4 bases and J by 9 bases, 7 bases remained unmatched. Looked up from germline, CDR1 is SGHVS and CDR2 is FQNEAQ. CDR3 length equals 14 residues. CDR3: CASSSQGAAAPQHF. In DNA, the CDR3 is TGTGCCAGCAGCTCACAGGGGGCGGCTGCGCCCCAGCATTTT. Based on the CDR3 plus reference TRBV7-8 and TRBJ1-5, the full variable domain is GAGVSQSPRYKVAKRGQDVALRCDPISGHVSLFWYQQALGQGPEFLTYFQNEAQLDKSGLPSDRFFAERPEGSVSTLKIQRTQQEDSAVYLCASSSQGAAAPQHFGDGTRLSIL.

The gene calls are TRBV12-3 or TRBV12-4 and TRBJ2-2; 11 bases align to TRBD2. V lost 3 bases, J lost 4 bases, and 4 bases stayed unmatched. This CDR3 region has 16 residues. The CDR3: CASSLLAGGATGELFF. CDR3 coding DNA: TGTGCCAGCAGTTTGCTAGCGGGGGGCGCCACCGGGGAGCTGTTTTTT.

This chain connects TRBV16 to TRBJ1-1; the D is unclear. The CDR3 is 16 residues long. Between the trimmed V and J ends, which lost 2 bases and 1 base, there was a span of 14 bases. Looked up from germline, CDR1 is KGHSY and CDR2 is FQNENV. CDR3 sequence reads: CASSQVKTTRNTEAFF. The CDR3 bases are TGTGCCAGCAGCCAAGTGAAAACGACACGGAACACTGAAGCTTTCTTT.

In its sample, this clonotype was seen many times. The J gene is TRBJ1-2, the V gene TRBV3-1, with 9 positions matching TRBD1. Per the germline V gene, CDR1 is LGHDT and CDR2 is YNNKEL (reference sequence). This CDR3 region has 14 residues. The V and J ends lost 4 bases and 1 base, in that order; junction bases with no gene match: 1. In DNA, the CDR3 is TGTGCCAGCAGCCGGACAGGGGTTAACTATGGCTACACCTTC. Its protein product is CASSRTGVNYGYTF.

The CDR3 DNA sequence: TGTGCCAGCAGCTTTCTTCCTGGGGACGGGGAGCTGTTTTTT. Its translation: CASSFLPGDGELFF. The chain has TRBV7-2 and TRBJ2-2; D unresolved. This CDR3 contains 14 residues. CDR1 is SGHTA and CDR2 is FQGNSA in the germline V gene. V lost 3 bases, J lost 7 bases, and 12 bases lay in between.

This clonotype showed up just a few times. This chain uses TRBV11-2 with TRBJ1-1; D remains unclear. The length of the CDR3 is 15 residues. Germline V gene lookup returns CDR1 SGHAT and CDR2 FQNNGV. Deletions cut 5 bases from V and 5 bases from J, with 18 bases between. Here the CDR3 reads CASSLNAIGETEAFF. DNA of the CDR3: TGTGCCAGCAGCCTCAACGCCATTGGGGAGACTGAAGCTTTCTTT. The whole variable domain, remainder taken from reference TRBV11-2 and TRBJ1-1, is EAGVAQSPRYKIIEKRQSVAFWCNPISGHATLYWYQQILGQGPKLLIQFQNNGVVDDSQLPKDRFSAERLKGVDSTLKIQPAKLEDSAVYLCASSLNAIGETEAFFGQGTRLTVV.

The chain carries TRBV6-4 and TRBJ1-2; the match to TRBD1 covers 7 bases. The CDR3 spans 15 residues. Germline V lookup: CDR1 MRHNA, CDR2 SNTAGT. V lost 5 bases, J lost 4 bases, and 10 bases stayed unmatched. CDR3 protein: CASSPGQFSPYGYTF. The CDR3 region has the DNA TGTGCCAGCAGTCCGGGACAGTTCTCCCCCTATGGCTACACCTTC.